This T cell receptor beta chain was sequenced in a study of PD-L1 blockade in urothelial cancer. Study overall: Bladder-origin urothelial cancer in males covered about nine tenths of the roughly 30 patients. Analyses were performed on blood at 3 weeks after treatment start (the second dose) and at 6 weeks.

Every PCR was spiked with synthetic TCR analog templates. Some clones are missing from TCRdb's copy, which holds only in-frame ones; the method was immunoSEQ multiplex PCR. The sample includes about 28,000 clones, 80% to 85% of them seen just once. CDR3 length equals 13 residues. Trimming stripped 5 bases from V and 3 bases from J, with 8 bases between. Germline CDR1 is LNHDA and CDR2 is SQIVND (reference sequence). Each individual provided 1 to 8 samples (taken pretreatment and on-treatment). This TCR derives from a man aged 50 to 60 with urothelial cancer. The sequencing here drew on PBMCs, taken around atezolizumab (anti-PD-L1) treatment. This chain connects TRBV19 to TRBJ2-1; D remains unclear. The CDR3 region is CASSVQDYNEQFF. The CDR3 bases are TGTGCCAGTAGTGTCCAGGACTACAATGAGCAGTTCTTC.